The TCR beta chain under discussion was sequenced for a study of cytomegalovirus exposure and HLA in healthy donors. Measured with immunoSEQ multiplex PCR; TCRdb has only the in-frame clones, and not every one. The sample includes 60,000 to 80,000 clones, around 94% seen only once; the top ten take 2.5% to 3.5%. The donors were part of the validation cohort, which consisted of some 120 subjects and was separate from the first cohort of several hundred subjects. Comment on this clone: Its specificity is not known.

The CDR3 has 15 residues. V lost 6 bases to trimming and J lost 0 bases; unmatched junction nucleotides: 5. CDR1 is SNHLY and CDR2 is FYNNEI in the germline V gene. Points from the study as a whole: Cytomegalovirus status was reportedly diagnosed by the classifier with high sensitivity and specificity. Specificity of a few CMV-associated chains for CMV antigens was verified in vitro. It was found in a later analysis that first-cohort TCR clusters tended to co-occur in the 100 to 150 validation repertoires.

This clonotype was sampled from a woman in her late teens or twenties in good health and CMV-seropositive. Source material: PBMCs. The J gene is TRBJ1-1, the V gene TRBV2, with TRBD1 matching 9 bases. The CDR3 coding sequence is TGTGCCAGCAGCCTAACAGGGGGCTTGAACACTGAAGCTTTCTTT. Translation gives CASSLTGGLNTEAFF.